The sequence of this T cell receptor beta chain was determined in a study of cytomegalovirus exposure and HLA in healthy donors. Turning to the study itself: A later analysis reported the 130 or so validation repertoires used the same platform as the 550 to 700 first-cohort repertoires.

Generated by immunoSEQ multiplex PCR, the TCRdb table keeps only in-frame clones and is missing some. This table holds around 200,000 clones, around 82% found once. This CDR3 spans 14 amino acids. CDR1 SGHTA and CDR2 FQGTGA come from the germline V gene. Trimming pared 1 base from V and 1 base from J, leaving 5 bases between. An approximately 130-subject validation cohort, separate from the roughly 680-subject first cohort, supplied the donors. The material sequenced was PBMCs. The clonotype originates from a woman in her late teens or twenties in good health and CMV-seropositive. This sequence joins TRBV7-3 and TRBJ2-1; D remains ambiguous. CDR3 nucleotide sequence: TGTGCCAGCAGCTTAATCGTGTCCTACAATGAGCAGTTCTTC. Its translation is CASSLIVSYNEQFF.